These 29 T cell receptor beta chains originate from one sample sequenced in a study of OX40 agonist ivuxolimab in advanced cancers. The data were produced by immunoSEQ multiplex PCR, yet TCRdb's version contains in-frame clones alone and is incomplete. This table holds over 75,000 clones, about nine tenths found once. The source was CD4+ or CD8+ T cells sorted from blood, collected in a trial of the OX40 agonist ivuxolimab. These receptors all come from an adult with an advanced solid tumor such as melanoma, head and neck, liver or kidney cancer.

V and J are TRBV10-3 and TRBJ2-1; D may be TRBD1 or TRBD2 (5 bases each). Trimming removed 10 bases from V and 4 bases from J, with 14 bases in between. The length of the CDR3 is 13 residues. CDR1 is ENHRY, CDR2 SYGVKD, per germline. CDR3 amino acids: CATARDHYNEQFF. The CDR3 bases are TGTGCCACTGCCAGGGACCATTACAATGAGCAGTTCTTC.

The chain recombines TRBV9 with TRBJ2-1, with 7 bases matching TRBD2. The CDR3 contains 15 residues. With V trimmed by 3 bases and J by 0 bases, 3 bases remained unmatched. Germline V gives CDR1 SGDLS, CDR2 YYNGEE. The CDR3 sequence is CASSASGSSYNEQFF. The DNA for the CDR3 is TGTGCCAGCAGCGCTAGCGGAAGCTCCTACAATGAGCAGTTCTTC.

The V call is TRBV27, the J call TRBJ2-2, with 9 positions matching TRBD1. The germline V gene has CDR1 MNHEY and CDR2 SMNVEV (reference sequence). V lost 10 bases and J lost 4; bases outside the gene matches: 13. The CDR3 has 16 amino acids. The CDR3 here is CATQTRDRVTTGELFF. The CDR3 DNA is TGTGCCACCCAAACCCGGGACAGGGTTACCACCGGGGAGCTGTTTTTT.

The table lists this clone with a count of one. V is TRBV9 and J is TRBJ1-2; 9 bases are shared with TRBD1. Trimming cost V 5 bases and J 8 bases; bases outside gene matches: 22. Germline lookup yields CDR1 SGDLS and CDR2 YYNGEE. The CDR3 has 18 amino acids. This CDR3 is CASSRSVGQGAFRGGYTF. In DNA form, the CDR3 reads TGTGCCAGCAGTCGGTCGGTGGGACAGGGAGCCTTCAGAGGGGGCTACACCTTC.

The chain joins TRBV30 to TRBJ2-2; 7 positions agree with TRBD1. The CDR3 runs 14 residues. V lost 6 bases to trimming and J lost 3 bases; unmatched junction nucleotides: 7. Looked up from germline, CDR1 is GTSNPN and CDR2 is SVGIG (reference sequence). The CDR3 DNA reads TGTGCCTGTCAACAGGGGACCTACACCGGGGAGCTGTTTTTT. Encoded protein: CACQQGTYTGELFF.

The CDR3 here is CASTAGRLGRMNTEAFF. Written as DNA, the CDR3 is TGTGCCAGTACCGCGGGCAGGTTGGGGAGAATGAACACTGAAGCTTTCTTT. The chain is built from TRBV19 and TRBJ1-1; D remains unclear. The CDR3 is made up of 17 amino acids. V was trimmed by 7 bases and J by 0 bases, leaving 21 bases between them. Germline CDR1 LNHDA, CDR2 SQIVND (reference sequence).

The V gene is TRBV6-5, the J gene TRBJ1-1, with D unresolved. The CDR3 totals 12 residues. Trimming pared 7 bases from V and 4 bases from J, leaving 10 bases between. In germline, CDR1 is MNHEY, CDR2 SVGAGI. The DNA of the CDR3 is TGTGCCAGCACGTCCTCAGGCACTGAAGCTTTCTTT. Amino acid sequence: CASTSSGTEAFF.

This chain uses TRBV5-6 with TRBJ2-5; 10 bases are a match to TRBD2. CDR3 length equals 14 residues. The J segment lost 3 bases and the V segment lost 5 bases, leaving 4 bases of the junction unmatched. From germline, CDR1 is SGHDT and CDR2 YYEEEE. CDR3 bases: TGTGCCAGCAGAGGAGGACTAGCGGAAGAGACCCAGTACTTC. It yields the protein CASRGGLAEETQYF. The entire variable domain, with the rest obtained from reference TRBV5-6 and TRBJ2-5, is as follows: DAGVTQSPTHLIKTRGQQVTLRCSPKSGHDTVSWYQQALGQGPQFIFQYYEEEERQRGNFPDRFSGHQFPNYSSELNVNALLLGDSALYLCASRGGLAEETQYFGPGTRLLVL.

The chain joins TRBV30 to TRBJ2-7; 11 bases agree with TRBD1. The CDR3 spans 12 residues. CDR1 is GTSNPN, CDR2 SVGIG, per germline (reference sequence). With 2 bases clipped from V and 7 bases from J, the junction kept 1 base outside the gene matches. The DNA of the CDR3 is TGTGCCTGGAGTTGGGACAGGGGGGAGCAGTACTTC. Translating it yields CAWSWDRGEQYF. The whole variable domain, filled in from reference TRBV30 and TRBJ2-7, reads SQTIHQWPATLVQPVGSPLSLECTVEGTSNPNLYWYRQAAGRGLQLLFYSVGIGQISSEVPQNLSASRPQDRQFILSSKKLLLSDSGFYLCAWSWDRGEQYFGPGTRLTVT.

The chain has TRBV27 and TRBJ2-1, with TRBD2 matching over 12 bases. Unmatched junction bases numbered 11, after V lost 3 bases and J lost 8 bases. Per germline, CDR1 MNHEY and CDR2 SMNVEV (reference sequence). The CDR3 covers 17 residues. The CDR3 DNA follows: TGTGCCAGCAGTTTTCTCGCGGCTAGCGGGAGGGCCCATGAGCAGTTCTTC. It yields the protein CASSFLAASGRAHEQFF.

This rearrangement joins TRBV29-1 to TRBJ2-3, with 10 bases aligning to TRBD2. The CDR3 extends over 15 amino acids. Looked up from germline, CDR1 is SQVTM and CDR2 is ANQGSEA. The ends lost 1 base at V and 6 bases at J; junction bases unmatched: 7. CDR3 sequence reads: CSVEGGSGRGDTQYF. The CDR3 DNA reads TGCAGCGTTGAAGGTGGCAGCGGGAGGGGGGATACGCAGTATTTT.

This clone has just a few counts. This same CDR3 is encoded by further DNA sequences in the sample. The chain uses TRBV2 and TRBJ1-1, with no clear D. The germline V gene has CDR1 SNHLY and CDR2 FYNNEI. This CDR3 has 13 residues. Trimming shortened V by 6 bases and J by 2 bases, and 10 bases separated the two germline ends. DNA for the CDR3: TGTGCCAGCAGCCAAGGTGAAAACACTGAAGCTTTCTTT. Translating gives CASSQGENTEAFF.

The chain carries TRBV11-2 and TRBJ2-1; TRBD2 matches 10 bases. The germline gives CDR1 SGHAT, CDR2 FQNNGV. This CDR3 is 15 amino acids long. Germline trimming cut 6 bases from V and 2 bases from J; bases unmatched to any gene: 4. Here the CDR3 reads CASRPGTSAYNEQFF. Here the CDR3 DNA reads TGTGCCAGCAGACCCGGGACTAGCGCCTACAATGAGCAGTTCTTC. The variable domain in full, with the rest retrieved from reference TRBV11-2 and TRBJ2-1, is EAGVAQSPRYKIIEKRQSVAFWCNPISGHATLYWYQQILGQGPKLLIQFQNNGVVDDSQLPKDRFSAERLKGVDSTLKIQPAKLEDSAVYLCASRPGTSAYNEQFFGPGTRLTVL.

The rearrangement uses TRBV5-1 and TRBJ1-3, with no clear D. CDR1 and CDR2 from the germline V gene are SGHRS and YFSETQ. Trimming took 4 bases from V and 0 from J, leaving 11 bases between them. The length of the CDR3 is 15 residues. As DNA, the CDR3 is TGCGCCAGCAGCAGGACCGGCGACTCTGGAAACACCATATATTTT. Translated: CASSRTGDSGNTIYF.

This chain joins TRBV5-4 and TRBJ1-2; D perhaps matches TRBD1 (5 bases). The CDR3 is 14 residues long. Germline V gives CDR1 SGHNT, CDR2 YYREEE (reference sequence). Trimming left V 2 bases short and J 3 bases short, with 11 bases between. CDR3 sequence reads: CASSFLGRDYGYTF. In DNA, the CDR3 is TGTGCCAGCAGCTTTTTAGGCAGGGACTATGGCTACACCTTC.

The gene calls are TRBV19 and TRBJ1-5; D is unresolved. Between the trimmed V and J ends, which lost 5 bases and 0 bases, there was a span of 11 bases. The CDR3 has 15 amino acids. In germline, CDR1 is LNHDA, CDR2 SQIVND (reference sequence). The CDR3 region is CASSLMRNSNQPQHF. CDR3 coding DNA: TGTGCCAGTAGTCTTATGAGAAATAGCAATCAGCCCCAGCATTTT.

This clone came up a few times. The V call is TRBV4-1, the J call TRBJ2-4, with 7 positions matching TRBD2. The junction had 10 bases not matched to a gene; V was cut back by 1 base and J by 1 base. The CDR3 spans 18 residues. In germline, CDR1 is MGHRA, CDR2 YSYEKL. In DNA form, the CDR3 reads TGCGCCAGCAGCCAAGTATTCGGGAGGAGGGAGGCCAAAAACATTCAGTACTTC. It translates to CASSQVFGRREAKNIQYF.

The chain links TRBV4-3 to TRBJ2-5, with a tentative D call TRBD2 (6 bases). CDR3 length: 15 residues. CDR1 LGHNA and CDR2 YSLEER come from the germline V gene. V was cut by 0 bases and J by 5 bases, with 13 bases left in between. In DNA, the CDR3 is TGCGCCAGCAGCCAAGATAGAACTAGCTGGGAGACCCAGTACTTC. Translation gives CASSQDRTSWETQYF.

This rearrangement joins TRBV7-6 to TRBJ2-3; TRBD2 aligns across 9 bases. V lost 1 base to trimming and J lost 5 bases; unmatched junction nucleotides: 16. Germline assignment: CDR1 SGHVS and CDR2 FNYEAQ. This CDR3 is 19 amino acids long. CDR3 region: CASSLVAAGGPSGVDTQYF. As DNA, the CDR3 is TGTGCCAGCAGCTTAGTTGCGGCGGGAGGGCCCTCGGGCGTAGATACGCAGTATTTT. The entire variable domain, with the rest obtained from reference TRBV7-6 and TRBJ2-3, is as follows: GAGVSQSPRYKVTKRGQDVALRCDPISGHVSLYWYRQALGQGPEFLTYFNYEAQQDKSGLPNDRFSAERPEGSISTLTIQRTEQRDSAMYRCASSLVAAGGPSGVDTQYFGPGTRLTVL.

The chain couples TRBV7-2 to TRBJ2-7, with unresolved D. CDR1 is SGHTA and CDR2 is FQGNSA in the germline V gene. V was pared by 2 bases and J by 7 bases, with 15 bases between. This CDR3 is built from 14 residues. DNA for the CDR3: TGTGCCAGCAGCTTAATGGACGGGCCTCGTGAGCAGTACTTC. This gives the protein CASSLMDGPREQYF.

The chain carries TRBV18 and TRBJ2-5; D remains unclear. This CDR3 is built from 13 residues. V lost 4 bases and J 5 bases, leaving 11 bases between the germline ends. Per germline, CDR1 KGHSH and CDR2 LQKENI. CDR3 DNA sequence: TGTGCCAGCTCACTGGGCCTTGGGGAGACCCAGTACTTC. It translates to CASSLGLGETQYF.

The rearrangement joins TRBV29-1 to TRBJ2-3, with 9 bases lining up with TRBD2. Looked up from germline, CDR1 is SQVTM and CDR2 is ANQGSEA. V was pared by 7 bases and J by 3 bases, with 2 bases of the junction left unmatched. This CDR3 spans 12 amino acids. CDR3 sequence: CSGSGGTDTQYF. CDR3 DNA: TGCAGCGGCAGCGGGGGGACAGATACGCAGTATTTT.

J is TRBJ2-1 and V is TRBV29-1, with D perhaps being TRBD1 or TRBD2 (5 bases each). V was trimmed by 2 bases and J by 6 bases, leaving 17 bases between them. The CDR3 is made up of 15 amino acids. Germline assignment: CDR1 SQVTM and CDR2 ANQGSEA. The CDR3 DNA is TGCAGCGTTGAAACCGGGACCCTAGGTCGCAATGAGCAGTTCTTC. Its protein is CSVETGTLGRNEQFF.

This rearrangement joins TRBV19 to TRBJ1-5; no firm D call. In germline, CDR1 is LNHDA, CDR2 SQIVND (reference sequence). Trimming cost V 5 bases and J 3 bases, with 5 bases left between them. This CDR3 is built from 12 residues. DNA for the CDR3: TGTGCCAGTAGTCGCCCCAATCAGCCCCAGCATTTT. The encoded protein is CASSRPNQPQHF.

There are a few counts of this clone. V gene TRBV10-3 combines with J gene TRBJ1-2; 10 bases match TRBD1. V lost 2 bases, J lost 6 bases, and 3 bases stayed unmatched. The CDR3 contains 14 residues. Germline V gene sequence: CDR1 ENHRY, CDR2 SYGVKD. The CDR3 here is CAISEGQGVHGYTF. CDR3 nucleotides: TGTGCCATCAGTGAGGGACAGGGGGTACATGGCTACACCTTC.

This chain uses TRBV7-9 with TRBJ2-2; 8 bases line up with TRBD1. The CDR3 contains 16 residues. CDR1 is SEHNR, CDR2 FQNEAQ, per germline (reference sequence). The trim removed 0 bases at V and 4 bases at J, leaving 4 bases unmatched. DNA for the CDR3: TGTGCCAGCAGCTTAGCGGGGACAGGCGCCACCGGGGAGCTGTTTTTT. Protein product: CASSLAGTGATGELFF.

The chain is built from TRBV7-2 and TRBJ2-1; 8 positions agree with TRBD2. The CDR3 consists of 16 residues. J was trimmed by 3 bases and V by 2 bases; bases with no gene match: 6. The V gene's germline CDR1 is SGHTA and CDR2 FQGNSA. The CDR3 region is CASSLFSGGIYNEQFF. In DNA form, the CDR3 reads TGTGCCAGCAGCTTATTTTCGGGAGGGATCTACAATGAGCAGTTCTTC.

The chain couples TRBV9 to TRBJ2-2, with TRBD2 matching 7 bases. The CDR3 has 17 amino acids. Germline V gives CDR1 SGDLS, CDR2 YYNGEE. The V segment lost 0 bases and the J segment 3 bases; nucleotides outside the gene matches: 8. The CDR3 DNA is TGTGCCAGCAGCGTAGTCGGCGGGAGTGGGTACACCGGGGAGCTGTTTTTT. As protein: CASSVVGGSGYTGELFF.

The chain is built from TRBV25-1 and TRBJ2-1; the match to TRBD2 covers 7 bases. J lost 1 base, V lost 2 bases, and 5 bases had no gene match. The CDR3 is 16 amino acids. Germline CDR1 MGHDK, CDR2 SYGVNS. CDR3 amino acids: CASSEVAGASYNEQFF. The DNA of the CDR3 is TGTGCCAGCAGTGAAGTGGCGGGAGCATCCTACAATGAGCAGTTCTTC. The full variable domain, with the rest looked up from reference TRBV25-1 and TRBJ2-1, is EADIYQTPRYLVIGTGKKITLECSQTMGHDKMYWYQQDPGMELHLIHYSYGVNSTEKGDLSSESTVSRIRTEHFPLTLESARPSHTSQYLCASSEVAGASYNEQFFGPGTRLTVL.